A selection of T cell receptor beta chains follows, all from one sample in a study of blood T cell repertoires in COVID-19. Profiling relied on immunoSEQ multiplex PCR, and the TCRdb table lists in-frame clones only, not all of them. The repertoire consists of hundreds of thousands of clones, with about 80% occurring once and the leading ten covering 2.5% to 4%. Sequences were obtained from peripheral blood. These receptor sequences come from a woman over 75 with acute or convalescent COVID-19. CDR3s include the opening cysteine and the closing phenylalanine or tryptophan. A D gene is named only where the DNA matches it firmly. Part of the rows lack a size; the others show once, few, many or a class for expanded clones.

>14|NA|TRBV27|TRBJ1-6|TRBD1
TGTGCCAGCAGAGGGACAGGGGACAATTCACCCCTCCACTTT
CASRGTGDNSPLHF
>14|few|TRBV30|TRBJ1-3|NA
TGTGCCTGGAGTCGGACAGCGGCTGGAAACACCATATATTTT
CAWSRTAAGNTIYF
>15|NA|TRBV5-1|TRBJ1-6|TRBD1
TGCGCCAGCAGCCTGGGGGGACAGGGAAGATCACCCCTCCACTTT
CASSLGGQGRSPLHF
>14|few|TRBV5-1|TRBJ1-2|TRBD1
TGCGCCAGCAGCTTCGGACAGGGAAACTATGGCTACACCTTC
CASSFGQGNYGYTF
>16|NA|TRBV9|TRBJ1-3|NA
TGTGCCAGCAGCGTAGTCGCAGGGAACTCTGGAAACACCATATATTTT
CASSVVAGNSGNTIYF
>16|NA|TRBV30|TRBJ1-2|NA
TGTGCCTGGAAGAGACGCGACAGTTTCTCCCGCTATGGCTACACCTTC
CAWKRRDSFSRYGYTF
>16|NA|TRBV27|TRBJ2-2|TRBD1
TGTGCCAGCAGTTTATTCGGGGACAGATACACCGGGGAGCTGTTTTTT
CASSLFGDRYTGELFF
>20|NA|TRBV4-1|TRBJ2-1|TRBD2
TGCGCCAGCAGCCAAGATTCCGGGCTAGCGGGAGTACCTTCCTACAATGAGCAGTTCTTC
CASSQDSGLAGVPSYNEQFF
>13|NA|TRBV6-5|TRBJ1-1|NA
TGTGCCAGCAGCCGAACCTCCTTAACGGGAGCTTTCTTT
CASSRTSLTGAFF
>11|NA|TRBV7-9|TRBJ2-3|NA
TGTGCCAGCACCTACACAGATACGCAGTATTTT
CASTYTDTQYF
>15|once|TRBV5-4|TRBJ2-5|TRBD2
TGTGCCAGCAGCAATAGACTAGCGGGAGATGGGACCCAGTACTTC
CASSNRLAGDGTQYF
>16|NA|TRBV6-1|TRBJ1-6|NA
TGTGCCAGCAGTGAAACCGGGAGCTTTTTTAATTCACCCCTCCACTTT
CASSETGSFFNSPLHF
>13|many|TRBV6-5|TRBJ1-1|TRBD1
TGTGCCAGCAGACGACAGGGTGGCACTGAAGCTTTCTTT
CASRRQGGTEAFF
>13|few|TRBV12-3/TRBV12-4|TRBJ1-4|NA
TGTGCCAGCCATCGGGAGGGGTATGAAAAACTGTTTTTT
CASHREGYEKLFF
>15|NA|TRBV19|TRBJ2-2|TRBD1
TGTGCCAGTAGGGCAGGGGGCGCAGGCACCGGGGAGCTGTTTTTT
CASRAGGAGTGELFF
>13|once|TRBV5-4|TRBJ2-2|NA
TGTGCCAGCAGCCTGGACTCCGTTGGGGAGCTGTTTTTT
CASSLDSVGELFF
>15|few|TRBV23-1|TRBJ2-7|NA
TGCGCCAGCAGTCAATCGGGCGGGCAATCATACGAGCAGTACTTC
CASSQSGGQSYEQYF
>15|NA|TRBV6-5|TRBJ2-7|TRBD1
TGTGCCAGCACCACCGTGCCAGGGGGCTCCTACGAGCAGTACTTC
CASTTVPGGSYEQYF
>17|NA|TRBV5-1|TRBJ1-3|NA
TGCGCCAGCAGCTTAGGTAGGGGGGACTACTCTGGAAACACCATATATTTT
CASSLGRGDYSGNTIYF
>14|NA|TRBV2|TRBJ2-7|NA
TGTGCCAGCAGTCCAGGCGGACTCTCCTACGAGCAGTACTTC
CASSPGGLSYEQYF
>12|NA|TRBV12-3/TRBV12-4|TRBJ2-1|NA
TGTGCCAGCAGTTACGCAGGGTCTGAGCAGTTCTTC
CASSYAGSEQFF
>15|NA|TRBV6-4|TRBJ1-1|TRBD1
TGTGCCAGCAGGGGACAGGCCAACATGAACACTGAAGCTTTCTTT
CASRGQANMNTEAFF
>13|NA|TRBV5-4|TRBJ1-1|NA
TGTGCCAGCAGCTCCCCGGTGAACACTGAAGCTTTCTTT
CASSSPVNTEAFF
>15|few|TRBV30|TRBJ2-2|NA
TGTGCCTGGAGCCCCGGGAACAGGAACACCGGGGAGCTGTTTTTT
CAWSPGNRNTGELFF
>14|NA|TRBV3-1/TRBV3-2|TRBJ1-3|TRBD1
TGTGCCAGCAGCCAATACGGAGGGGGCAACACCATATATTTT
CASSQYGGGNTIYF
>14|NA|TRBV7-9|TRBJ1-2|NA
TGTGCCAGCAGCCAAAGGGGCCCTACCTATGGCTACACCTTC
CASSQRGPTYGYTF
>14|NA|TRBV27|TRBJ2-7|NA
TGTGCCAGCAGTGATCAGGGAAATGGTAACGAGCAGTACTTC
CASSDQGNGNEQYF
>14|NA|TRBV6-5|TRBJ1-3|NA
TGTGCCAGCAGTTTAAGCCGCTCTGGAAACACCATATATTTT
CASSLSRSGNTIYF
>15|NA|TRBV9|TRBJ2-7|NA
TGTGCCAGCAGCGTAGGGGCAGGGATCGTTTACGAGCAGTACTTC
CASSVGAGIVYEQYF
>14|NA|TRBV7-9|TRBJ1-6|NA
TGTGCCAGCAGCTTTGGGGGCAATAATTCACCCCTCCACTTT
CASSFGGNNSPLHF
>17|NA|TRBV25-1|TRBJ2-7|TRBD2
TGTGCCAGCAGTGATCCCCGCCGCGGGAGAACGAGGGCCGAGCAGTACTTC
CASSDPRRGRTRAEQYF
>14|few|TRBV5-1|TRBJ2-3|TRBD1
TGCGCCAGCAGCCGGGACAGGGTCACAGATACGCAGTATTTT
CASSRDRVTDTQYF
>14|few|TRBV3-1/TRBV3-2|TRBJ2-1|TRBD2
TGTGCCAGCAGCCAAACTAGCGGGAGTACTGAGCAGTTCTTC
CASSQTSGSTEQFF
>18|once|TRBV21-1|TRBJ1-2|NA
TGTGCCAGCAGCGGGAACAGACAGGGAAGAAAGGAGCGGGATGGCTACACCTTC
CASSGNRQGRKERDGYTF
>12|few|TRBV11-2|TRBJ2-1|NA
TGTGCCAGCAGCTTATCGAGGAATGAGCAGTTCTTC
CASSLSRNEQFF
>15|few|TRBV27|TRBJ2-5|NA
TGTGCCAGCAGCCCTCGGGGATTCGGCGGGGAGACCCAGTACTTC
CASSPRGFGGETQYF
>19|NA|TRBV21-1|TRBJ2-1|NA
TGTGCCAGCAGCAAAGGCGGTGTTGGGCTAGCGGGAGGGTACAATGAGCAGTTCTTC
CASSKGGVGLAGGYNEQFF
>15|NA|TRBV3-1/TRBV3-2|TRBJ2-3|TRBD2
TGTGCCAGCAGTCTGGGACTAGCGGTCCCGGATACGCAGTATTTT
CASSLGLAVPDTQYF
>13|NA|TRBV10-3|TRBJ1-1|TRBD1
TGTGCCATCGCCCCCGGGGACAGGGGTGAAGCTTTCTTT
CAIAPGDRGEAFF